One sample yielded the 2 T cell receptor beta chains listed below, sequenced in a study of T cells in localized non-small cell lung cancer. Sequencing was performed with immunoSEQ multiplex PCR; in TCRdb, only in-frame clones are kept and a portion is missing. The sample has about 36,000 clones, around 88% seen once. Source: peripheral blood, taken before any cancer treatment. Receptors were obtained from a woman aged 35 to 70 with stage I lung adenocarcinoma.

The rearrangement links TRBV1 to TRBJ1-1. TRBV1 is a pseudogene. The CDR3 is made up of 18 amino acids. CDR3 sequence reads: CTSSQEDRRTLMNTEAFF. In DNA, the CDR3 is TGCACCAGCAGCCAAGAAGATAGGAGGACACTCATGAACACTGAAGCTTTCTTT.

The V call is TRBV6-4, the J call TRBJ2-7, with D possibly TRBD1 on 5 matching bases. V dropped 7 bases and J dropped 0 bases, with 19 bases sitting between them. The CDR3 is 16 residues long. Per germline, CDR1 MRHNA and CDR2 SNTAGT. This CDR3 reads CASKRQGSGSSYEQYF. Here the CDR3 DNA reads TGTGCCAGCAAACGCCAGGGATCTGGAAGCTCCTACGAGCAGTACTTC.